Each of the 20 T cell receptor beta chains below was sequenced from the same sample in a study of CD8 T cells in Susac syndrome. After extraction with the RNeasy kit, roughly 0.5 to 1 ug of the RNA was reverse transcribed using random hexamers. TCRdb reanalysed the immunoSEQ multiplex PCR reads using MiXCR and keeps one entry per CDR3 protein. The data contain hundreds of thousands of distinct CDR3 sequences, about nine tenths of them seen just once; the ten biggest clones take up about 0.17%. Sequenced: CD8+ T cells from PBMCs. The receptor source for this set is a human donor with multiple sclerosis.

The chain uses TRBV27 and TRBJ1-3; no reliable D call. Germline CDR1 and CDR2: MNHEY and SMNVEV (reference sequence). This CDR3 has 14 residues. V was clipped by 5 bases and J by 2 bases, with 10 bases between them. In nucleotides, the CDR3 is TGTGCCAGCAGTCCCCTTGGCGCTGGAAACACCATATATTTT. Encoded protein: CASSPLGAGNTIYF.

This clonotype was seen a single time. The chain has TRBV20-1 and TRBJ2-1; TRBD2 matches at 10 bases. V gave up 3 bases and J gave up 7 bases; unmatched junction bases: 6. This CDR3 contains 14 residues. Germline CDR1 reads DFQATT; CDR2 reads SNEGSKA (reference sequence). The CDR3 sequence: CSARGVSGRNEQFF. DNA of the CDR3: TGCAGTGCTAGGGGGGTTAGCGGGAGGAATGAGCAGTTCTTC.

The CDR3 DNA reads TGCGCCAGCAGCCAAGACAGGGCCAACACTGAAGCTTTCTTT. It yields the protein CASSQDRANTEAFF. The chain recombines TRBV4-3 with TRBJ1-1; possibly TRBD1 for D (5 bases). This CDR3 spans 14 amino acids. Germline V gene data show CDR1 as LGHNA and CDR2 as YSLEER. V was pared by 0 bases and J by 2 bases, with 7 bases between.

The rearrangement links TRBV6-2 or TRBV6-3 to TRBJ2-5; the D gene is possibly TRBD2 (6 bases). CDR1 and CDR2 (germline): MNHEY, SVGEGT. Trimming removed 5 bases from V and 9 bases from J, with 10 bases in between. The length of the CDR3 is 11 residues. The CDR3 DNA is TGTGCCAGCAGTAAGACGGGGGCCCAGTACTTC. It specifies CASSKTGAQYF.

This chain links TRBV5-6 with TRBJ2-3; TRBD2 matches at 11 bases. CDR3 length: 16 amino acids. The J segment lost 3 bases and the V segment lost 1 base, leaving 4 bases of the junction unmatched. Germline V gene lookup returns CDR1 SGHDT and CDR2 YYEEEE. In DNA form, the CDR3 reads TGTGCCAGCAGCTTGTTACTAGCGGGGGAGACAGATACGCAGTATTTT. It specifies CASSLLLAGETDTQYF.

This CDR3 reads CASSLQAGGGNQPQHF. For the CDR3, the DNA is TGTGCCAGCAGCTTGCAGGCCGGCGGCGGCAATCAGCCCCAGCATTTT. The chain couples TRBV5-6 to TRBJ1-5, with D hard to call. Looked up from germline, CDR1 is SGHDT and CDR2 is YYEEEE. V gave up 1 base and J gave up 2 bases, with 13 bases separating them. The CDR3 length is 16 residues.

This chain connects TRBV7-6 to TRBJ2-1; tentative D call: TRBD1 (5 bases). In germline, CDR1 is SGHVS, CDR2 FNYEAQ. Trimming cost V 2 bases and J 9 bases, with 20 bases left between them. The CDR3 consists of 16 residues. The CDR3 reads CASSLYGAPATGEQFF. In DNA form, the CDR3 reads TGTGCCAGCAGCTTATATGGGGCACCGGCCACGGGTGAGCAGTTCTTC.

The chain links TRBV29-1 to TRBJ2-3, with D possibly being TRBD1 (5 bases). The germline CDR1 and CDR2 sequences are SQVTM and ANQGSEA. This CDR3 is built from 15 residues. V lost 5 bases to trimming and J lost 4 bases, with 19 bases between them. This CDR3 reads CSVCGAPPMADTQYF. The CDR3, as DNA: TGCAGCGTTTGTGGGGCTCCACCCATGGCAGATACGCAGTATTTT.

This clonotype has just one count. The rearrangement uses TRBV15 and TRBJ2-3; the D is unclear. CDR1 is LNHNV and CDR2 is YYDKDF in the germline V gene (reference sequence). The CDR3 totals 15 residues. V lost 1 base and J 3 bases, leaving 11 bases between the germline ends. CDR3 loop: CATSRGDKATDTQYF. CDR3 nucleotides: TGTGCCACCAGCAGAGGTGATAAGGCTACAGATACGCAGTATTTT.

CDR3 sequence (DNA): TGTGCCAGCCGATCCGGGACTGAGGGTACAGATACGCAGTATTTT. This encodes CASRSGTEGTDTQYF. The V gene is TRBV12-3 or TRBV12-4, the J gene TRBJ2-3, with D maybe TRBD2 (6 bases). CDR3 size: 15 residues. V gave up 8 bases and J gave up 3 bases, with 18 bases separating them.

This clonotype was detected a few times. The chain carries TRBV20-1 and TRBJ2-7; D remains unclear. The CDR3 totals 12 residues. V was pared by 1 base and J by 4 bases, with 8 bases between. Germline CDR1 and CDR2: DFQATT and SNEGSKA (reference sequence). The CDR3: CSARAQIYEQYF. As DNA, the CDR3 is TGCAGTGCTAGAGCTCAGATATACGAGCAGTACTTC.

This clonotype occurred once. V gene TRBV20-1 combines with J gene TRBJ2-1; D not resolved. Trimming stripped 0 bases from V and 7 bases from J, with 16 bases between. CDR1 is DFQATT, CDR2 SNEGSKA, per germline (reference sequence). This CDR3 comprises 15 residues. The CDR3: CSAREGIGILNEQFF. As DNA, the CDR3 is TGCAGTGCTAGAGAAGGAATAGGCATTTTGAATGAGCAGTTCTTC.

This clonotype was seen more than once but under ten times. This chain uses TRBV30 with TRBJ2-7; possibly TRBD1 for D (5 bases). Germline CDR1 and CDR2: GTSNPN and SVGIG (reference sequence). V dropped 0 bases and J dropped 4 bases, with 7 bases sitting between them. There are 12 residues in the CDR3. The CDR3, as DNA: TGTGCCTGGAGTGTTCAGGGTTACGAGCAGTACTTC. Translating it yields CAWSVQGYEQYF.

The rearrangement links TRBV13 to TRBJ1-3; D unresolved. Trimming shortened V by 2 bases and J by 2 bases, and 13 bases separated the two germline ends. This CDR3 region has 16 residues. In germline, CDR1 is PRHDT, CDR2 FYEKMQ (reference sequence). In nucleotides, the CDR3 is TGTGCCAGCAGCTTAAAGCGTGAGCGGACTGGAAACACCATATATTTT. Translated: CASSLKRERTGNTIYF.

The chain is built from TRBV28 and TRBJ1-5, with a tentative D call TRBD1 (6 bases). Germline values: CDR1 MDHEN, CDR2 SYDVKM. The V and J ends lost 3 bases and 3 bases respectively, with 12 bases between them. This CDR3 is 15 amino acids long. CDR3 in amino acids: CASSLDSSFNQPQHF. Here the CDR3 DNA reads TGTGCCAGCAGTTTGGACAGCTCCTTCAATCAGCCCCAGCATTTT.

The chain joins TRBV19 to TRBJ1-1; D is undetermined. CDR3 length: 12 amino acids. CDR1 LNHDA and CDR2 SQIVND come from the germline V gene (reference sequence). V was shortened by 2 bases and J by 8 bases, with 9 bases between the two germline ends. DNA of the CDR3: TGTGCCAGTAGTATATCGCGGGCGGAAGCTTTCTTT. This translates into CASSISRAEAFF.

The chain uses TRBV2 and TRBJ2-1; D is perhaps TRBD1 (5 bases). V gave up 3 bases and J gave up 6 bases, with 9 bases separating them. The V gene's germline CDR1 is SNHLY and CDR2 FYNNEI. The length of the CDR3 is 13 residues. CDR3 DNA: TGTGCCAGCAGTGATTGGGGCCTCAATGAGCAGTTCTTC. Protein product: CASSDWGLNEQFF.

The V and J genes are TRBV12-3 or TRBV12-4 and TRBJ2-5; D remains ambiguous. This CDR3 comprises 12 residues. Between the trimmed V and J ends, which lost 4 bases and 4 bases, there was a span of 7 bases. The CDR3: CASSSLGETQYF. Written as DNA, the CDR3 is TGTGCCAGCAGTTCACTGGGAGAGACCCAGTACTTC.

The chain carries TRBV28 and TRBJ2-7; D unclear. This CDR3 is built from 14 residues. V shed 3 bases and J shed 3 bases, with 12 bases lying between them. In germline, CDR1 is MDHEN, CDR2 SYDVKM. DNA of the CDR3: TGTGCCAGCAGTTTTAGTTCTGATTTCTACGAGCAGTACTTC. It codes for CASSFSSDFYEQYF.

CDR3 bases: TGTGCCAGCAGCCCCGACGGAAACTACAATGAGCAGTTCTTC. The encoded protein is CASSPDGNYNEQFF. The genes are TRBV12-3 or TRBV12-4 and TRBJ2-1; no reliable D call. V lost 6 bases and J lost 3, with 12 bases in between. CDR3 size: 14 residues.